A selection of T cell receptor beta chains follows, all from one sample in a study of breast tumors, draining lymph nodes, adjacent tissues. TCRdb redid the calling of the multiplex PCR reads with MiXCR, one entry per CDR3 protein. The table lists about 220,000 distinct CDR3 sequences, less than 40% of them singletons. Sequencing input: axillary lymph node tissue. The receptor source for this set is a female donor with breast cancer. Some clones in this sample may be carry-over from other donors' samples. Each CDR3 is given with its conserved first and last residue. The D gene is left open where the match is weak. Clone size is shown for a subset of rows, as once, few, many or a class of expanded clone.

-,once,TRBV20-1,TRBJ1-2,TGCAGTGCCAGCAGTTACAGGTATGGCCATGGCTACACCTTC,CSASSYRYGHGYTF
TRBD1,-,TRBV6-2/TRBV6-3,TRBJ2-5,TGTGCCAGCAGTTACACCCGGGACAGGGGTATAGAGACCCAGTACTTC,CASSYTRDRGIETQYF
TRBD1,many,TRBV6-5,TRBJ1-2,TGTGCCAGCAGGACAGGGTTTAATGGCTACACCTTC,CASRTGFNGYTF
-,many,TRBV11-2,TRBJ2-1,TGTGCCAGCAGCGTCCCCTACAATGAGCAGTTCTTC,CASSVPYNEQFF
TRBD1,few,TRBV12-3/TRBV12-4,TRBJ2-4,TGTGCCAGCAGCAAACCGGGACAGGGGGCGGCCAAAAACATTCAGTACTTC,CASSKPGQGAAKNIQYF
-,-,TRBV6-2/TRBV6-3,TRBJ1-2,TGTGCCAGCAGTCACCCGAGGGCGATATCGGGGGGCCACTATGGCTACACCTTC,CASSHPRAISGGHYGYTF
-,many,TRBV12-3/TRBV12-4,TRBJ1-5,TGTGCCAGCAGTTTAGCGCAGCCAGGGACGAAAGATCAGCCCCAGCATTTT,CASSLAQPGTKDQPQHF
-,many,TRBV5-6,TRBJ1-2,TGTGCCAGCAGCTTGGAATTTCAGGGGACTTATGGCTACACCTTC,CASSLEFQGTYGYTF
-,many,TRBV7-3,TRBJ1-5,TGTGCCAGCAGCTTAAGCCCCGGGTCCCCCCAGCATTTT,CASSLSPGSPQHF
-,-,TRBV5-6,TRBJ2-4,TGTGCCAGCAGCGCGGGACGGCAAGCCAAAAACATTCAGTACTTC,CASSAGRQAKNIQYF
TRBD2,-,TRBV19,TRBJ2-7,TGTGCCAGTAGCTTAACGACAAGCGGACTAGCGGGAGGCGAGCAGTCCTTC,CASSLTTSGLAGGEQSF
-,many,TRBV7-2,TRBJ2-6,TGTGCCAGCAGCGAGGCGGCCCCTGGGGCCAACGTCCTGACTTTC,CASSEAAPGANVLTF
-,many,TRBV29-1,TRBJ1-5,TGCAGCGTTGAGGCAGGACCCAATCAGCCCCAGCATTTT,CSVEAGPNQPQHF
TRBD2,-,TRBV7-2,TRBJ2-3,TGTGCCAGCAGCTTAGGTCGCAGCGGGGTTAATACGCAGTATTTT,CASSLGRSGVNTQYF
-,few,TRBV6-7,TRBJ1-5,TGTGCCCTCAAAAGTCAGCCCCAGCATTTT,CALKSQPQHF
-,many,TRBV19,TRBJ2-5,TGTGCCAGTAGTATAGAAGAGACCCAGTACTTC,CASSIEETQYF
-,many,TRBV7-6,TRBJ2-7,TGTGCCAGCAGCTTAGCGATCGGACGGACCCAATCCTACGAGCAGTACTTC,CASSLAIGRTQSYEQYF
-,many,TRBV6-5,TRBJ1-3,TGTGCCAGCAGCCCAACTCAAACTGGAAACACCATATATTTT,CASSPTQTGNTIYF
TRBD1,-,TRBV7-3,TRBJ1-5,TGTGCCAGCAGCTCGAAAGGCAGGGGGTTGAATCAGCCCCAGCATTTT,CASSSKGRGLNQPQHF
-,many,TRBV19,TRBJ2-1,TGTGCCAGTACCCCCCGGTCGGGAATCACGGCAATGTTCTTC,CASTPRSGITAMFF
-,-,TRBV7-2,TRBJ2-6,TGTGCCAGCAGATACGACCCGAGGGTGTCTGGGGCCAACGTCCTGACTTTC,CASRYDPRVSGANVLTF
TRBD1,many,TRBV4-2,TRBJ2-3,TGTGCCAGCAGCCAGACTCTAGGGACAGGTCGAGATACGCAGTATTTT,CASSQTLGTGRDTQYF
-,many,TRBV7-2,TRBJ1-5,TGTGCCAGCAGCTCCAGGGGCCTGAGAGATCCCCAGCATTTT,CASSSRGLRDPQHF
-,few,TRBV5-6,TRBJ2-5,TGTGCCAGCAGCTTATATGGGGCCCGAGAGACCCAGTACTTC,CASSLYGARETQYF
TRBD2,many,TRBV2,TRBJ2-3,TGTGCCAGCACCCGGCACGCGGGGGACTCAGATACGCAGTATTTT,CASTRHAGDSDTQYF
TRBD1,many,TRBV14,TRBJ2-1,TGTGCCAGCAGCGTAGAGACGCTCAGGGGGCGCCGGAATGAGCAGTTCTTC,CASSVETLRGRRNEQFF
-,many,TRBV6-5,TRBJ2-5,TGTGCCAGCGGGCGCCGGGCCCAAGAGACCCAGTACTTC,CASGRRAQETQYF
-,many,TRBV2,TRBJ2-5,TGTGCCAGCCTACAAGGGCGCCTTGGCGGAGAGACCCAGTACTTC,CASLQGRLGGETQYF
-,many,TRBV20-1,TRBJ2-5,TGCAGTGCTAGGGGGAAAAGGTACCAAGAGACCCAGTACTTC,CSARGKRYQETQYF
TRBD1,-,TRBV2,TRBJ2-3,TGTGCCAGCAACGAACAGGGGGCGACAGATACGCAGTATTTT,CASNEQGATDTQYF
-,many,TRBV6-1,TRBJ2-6,TGTGCCAGCAGTCCCCTTTCTGGGGCCAACGTCCTGACTTTC,CASSPLSGANVLTF
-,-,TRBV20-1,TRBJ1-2,TGCAGTGCTAGAGCCGGGGACTATGGCTACACCTTC,CSARAGDYGYTF
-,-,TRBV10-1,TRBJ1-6,TGCGCCAGCAGCAGAGAGGTGAAGGGCGTGGATCCCAAAACACCCCTCCACTTT,CASSREVKGVDPKTPLHF
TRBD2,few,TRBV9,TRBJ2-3,TGTGCCAGCAGCGTAGGGGGGAAGGTGGGGGGACTAAGCACAGATACGCAGTATTTT,CASSVGGKVGGLSTDTQYF
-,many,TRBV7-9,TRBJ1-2,TGTGCCAGCAGCTTAGAGGTTAGGCGGGGCTACACCTTC,CASSLEVRRGYTF
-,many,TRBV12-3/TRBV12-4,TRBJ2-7,TGTGCCAGCAGTCTACGAGACTTCGGACACTACGAGCAGTACTTC,CASSLRDFGHYEQYF
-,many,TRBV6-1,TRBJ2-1,TGTGCCAGCAGGGACAGAGCCAGCTACAATGAGCAGTTCTTC,CASRDRASYNEQFF
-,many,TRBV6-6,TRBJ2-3,TGTGCCAGCAGGTCCACAGATACGCAGTATTTT,CASRSTDTQYF
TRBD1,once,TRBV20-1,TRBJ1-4,TGCAGTGCTAGGGATCTCGGCCGGGACAGCGCGTTTGAAAAACCGTTTTTT,CSARDLGRDSAFEKPFF
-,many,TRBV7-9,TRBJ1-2,TGTGCCAGCAGCTTAACCGGAGGGGGATCAAACTATGGCTACACCTTC,CASSLTGGGSNYGYTF
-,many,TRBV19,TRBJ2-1,TGTGCCAGTAGTATAGATCTCCAGGGCGGCTACAATGAGCAGTTCTTC,CASSIDLQGGYNEQFF
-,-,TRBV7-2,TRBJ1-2,TGTGCCAGCAGCTCTCCTGACAGCCCCGGCTACACCTTC,CASSSPDSPGYTF
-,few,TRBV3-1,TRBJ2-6,TGTGCCAGCAGCCCTTTCACGTCTGGGGCCAACGTCCTGACTTTC,CASSPFTSGANVLTF
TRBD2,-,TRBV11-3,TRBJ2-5,TGTGCCAGCAGCTTAGGGGGGACTAGCGGGAGTGATGAGACCCAGTACTTC,CASSLGGTSGSDETQYF
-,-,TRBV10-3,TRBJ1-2,TGTGCCATCAGTGAACACCAGGGAGGAGGCTACACCTTC,CAISEHQGGGYTF
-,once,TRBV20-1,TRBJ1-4,TGCAGTGCGGCAACCAACTTAGCGGGAGGGGGGAATGAAAAACTGTTTTTT,CSAATNLAGGGNEKLFF
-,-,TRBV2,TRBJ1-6,TGTGCCAGCAGTGAAGCTGAGGACAGCCACGATAATTCACCCCTCCACTTT,CASSEAEDSHDNSPLHF
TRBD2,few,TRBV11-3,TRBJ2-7,TGTGCCAGCAGCTTTACGGGGACTACCTCTCACGAGCAGTACTTC,CASSFTGTTSHEQYF
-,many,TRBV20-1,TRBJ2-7,TGCAGTGCTAGAGCTTGGGAGCAAGGCTCCTACGAGCAGTACTTC,CSARAWEQGSYEQYF